These 12 T cell receptor beta chains came from one sample sequenced in a study of blood T cell repertoires in COVID-19 (dated by TCRdb to between 2020 and 2021). Library preparation used the immunoSEQ multiplex PCR assay. Drawn from immuneACCESS, this table holds only the in-frame rearrangements with V and J called that TCRdb kept. Clones are partly lost; checked studies trace under half to an unresolved V gene and leave the rest unexplained. For this sample there are under 150,000 clones; more than 75% appear just once. The biggest ten clones account for around 13% of the sample. The material sequenced was peripheral blood. Receptor source: an elderly man with acute or convalescent COVID-19.

This rearrangement joins TRBV5-1 to TRBJ2-5, with D perhaps TRBD2 (5 bases). The V gene's germline CDR1 is SGHRS and CDR2 YFSETQ. The CDR3 covers 14 residues. V lost 0 bases, J lost 6 bases, and 12 bases lay in between. CDR3 sequence: CASSLDVGSQTQYF. CDR3 nucleotides: TGCGCCAGCAGCTTGGATGTAGGGAGCCAGACCCAGTACTTC.

The chain carries TRBV29-1 and TRBJ1-2; a weak D match, TRBD1 (5 bases). In germline, CDR1 is SQVTM, CDR2 ANQGSEA. The CDR3 runs to 13 residues. The ends were cut back, 6 bases at V and 5 bases at J, with 16 bases in the middle. For the CDR3, the DNA is TGCAGCGTGCCCCTGAGTCAGGGATATGGCTACACCTTC. As protein: CSVPLSQGYGYTF.

This chain links TRBV4-3 with TRBJ2-6; D remains unclear. The V gene's germline CDR1 is LGHNA and CDR2 YSLEER. V shed 1 base and J shed 0 bases, with 10 bases lying between them. This CDR3 spans 17 amino acids. The CDR3 loop is CASSQVRQRSGANVLTF. The CDR3 DNA follows: TGCGCCAGCAGCCAAGTAAGGCAGCGCTCTGGGGCCAACGTCCTGACTTTC.

This clone was seen a few times. The V call is TRBV20-1, the J call TRBJ1-2; 11 bases line up with TRBD1. CDR1 DFQATT and CDR2 SNEGSKA come from the germline V gene (reference sequence). The ends lost 3 bases at V and 4 bases at J; junction bases unmatched: 4. The CDR3 is 14 amino acids. The CDR3 coding sequence is TGCAGTGCTAGTCCGGGACAGGGGGGCTATGGCTACACCTTC. It codes for CSASPGQGGYGYTF.

This clone was seen just once. V is TRBV6-5 and J is TRBJ1-2, with D perhaps matching TRBD1 (5 bases). The germline V and J ends were trimmed by 7 bases and 7 bases, with 7 bases remaining between them. The CDR3 is 10 residues long. Germline assignment: CDR1 MNHEY and CDR2 SVGAGI. The CDR3 coding sequence is TGTGCCAGCACAGGGCCTGGCTACACCTTC. Protein product: CASTGPGYTF.

V is TRBV7-2 and J is TRBJ2-7; 7 nucleotides align to TRBD2. The V segment lost 5 bases and the J segment 2 bases; nucleotides outside the gene matches: 9. The CDR3 consists of 15 residues. Germline V CDR1 and CDR2: SGHTA, FQGNSA. The CDR3 bases are TGTGCCAGCAGCCCCCAAGCGGGGCCTACCTACGAGCAGTACTTC. Protein product: CASSPQAGPTYEQYF. Supplemented by reference TRBV7-2 and TRBJ2-7, the full variable domain reads GAGVSQSPSNKVTEKGKDVELRCDPISGHTALYWYRQSLGQGLEFLIYFQGNSAPDKSGLPSDRFSAERTGGSVSTLTIQRTQQEDSAVYLCASSPQAGPTYEQYFGPGTRLTVT.

This chain links TRBV7-2 with TRBJ2-7, with 9 bases that match TRBD2. The CDR3 is made up of 14 amino acids. The V gene end was trimmed by 4 bases and the J gene end by 6 bases; junction bases not matched to a gene: 7. Germline loops: CDR1 SGHTA, CDR2 FQGNSA. Written as DNA, the CDR3 is TGTGCCAGCAGCTGGACCGGGACTAGCCTCGAGCAGTACTTC. Protein sequence: CASSWTGTSLEQYF.

V usage is TRBV5-4 and J usage is TRBJ1-2, with a weak D call TRBD1 (5 bases). Trimming stripped 0 bases from V and 8 bases from J, with 8 bases between. Germline V gene lookup returns CDR1 SGHNT and CDR2 YYREEE (reference sequence). There are 12 residues in the CDR3. In DNA form, the CDR3 reads TGTGCCAGCAGCTTGGAGGGGCGCGGCTACACCTTC. Translating gives CASSLEGRGYTF.

The sample holds a few counts of this clone. This sequence joins TRBV10-3 and TRBJ1-2; TRBD1 matches at 8 bases. This CDR3 is built from 14 residues. V lost 2 bases to trimming and J lost 5 bases; unmatched junction nucleotides: 4. Germline values: CDR1 ENHRY, CDR2 SYGVKD. The DNA for the CDR3 is TGTGCCATCAGTGAGAACAGGGGGAAATATGGCTACACCTTC. Its protein is CAISENRGKYGYTF.

V is TRBV7-9 and J is TRBJ2-3, with 7 bases fitting TRBD2. This CDR3 has 14 residues. The germline V gene has CDR1 SEHNR and CDR2 FQNEAQ (reference sequence). J lost 6 bases, V lost 1 base, and 4 bases had no gene match. The CDR3 here is CASSLGGGVDTQYF. The CDR3 nucleotides read TGTGCCAGCAGCTTAGGGGGAGGGGTCGATACGCAGTATTTT.

The chain recombines TRBV11-3 with TRBJ2-3; D remains unclear. The V end lost 4 bases, the J end lost 1 base, and 3 bases lay between the germline ends. The CDR3 sequence is 12 residues long. The germline V gene has CDR1 SGHNT and CDR2 YENEEA. The DNA of the CDR3 is TGTGCCAGCAGCTCGGGCACAGATACGCAGTATTTT. It specifies CASSSGTDTQYF. Looking up the rest from reference TRBV11-3 and TRBJ2-3 gives the full variable domain: EAGVVQSPRYKIIEKKQPVAFWCNPISGHNTLYWYLQNLGQGPELLIRYENEEAVDDSQLPKDRFSAERLKGVDSTLKIQPAELGDSAVYLCASSSGTDTQYFGPGTRLTVL.

CDR3 sequence: CASSGSTGSNSNQPQHF. DNA for the CDR3: TGTGCCAGCAGTGGTAGTACAGGCAGCAATAGCAATCAGCCCCAGCATTTT. This chain uses TRBV6-1 with TRBJ1-5, with D possibly being TRBD1 (5 bases). The CDR3 is 17 amino acids. Germline V gene sequence: CDR1 MNHNS, CDR2 SASEGT. Trimming took off 4 bases at V and 0 bases at J, with 16 bases between the two ends.